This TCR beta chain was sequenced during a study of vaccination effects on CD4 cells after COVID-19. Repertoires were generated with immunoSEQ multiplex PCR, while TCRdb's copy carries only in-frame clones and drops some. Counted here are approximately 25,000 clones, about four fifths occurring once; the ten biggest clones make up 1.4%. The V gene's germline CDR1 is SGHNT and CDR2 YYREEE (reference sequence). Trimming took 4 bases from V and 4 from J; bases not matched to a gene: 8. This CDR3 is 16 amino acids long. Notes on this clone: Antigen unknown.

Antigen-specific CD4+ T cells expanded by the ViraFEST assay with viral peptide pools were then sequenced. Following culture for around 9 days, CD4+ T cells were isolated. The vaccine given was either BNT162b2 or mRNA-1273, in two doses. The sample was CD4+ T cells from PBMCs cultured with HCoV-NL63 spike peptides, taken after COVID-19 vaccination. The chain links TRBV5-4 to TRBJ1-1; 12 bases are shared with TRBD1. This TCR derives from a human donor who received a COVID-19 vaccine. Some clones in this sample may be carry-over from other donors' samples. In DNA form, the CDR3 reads TGTGCCAGCAGCCGGGACAGGGGGCTCCTCGGCACTGAAGCTTTCTTT. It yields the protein CASSRDRGLLGTEAFF.